This T cell receptor (beta chain) originates from a study of T cells after yellow fever vaccination. General observations from the study: Abundant clonotypes from the bulk population could contaminate FACS-sorted repertoires. Reappearing after the booster were most of the clones from primary vaccination (approximately 96% CD4, approximately 86% CD8). For sorted memory subsets on day 0, almost all vaccine-responding clonotypes were undetectable.

MiXCR, run by TCRdb on the 5' RACE reads, gives a single entry per CDR3 protein. The sample contains roughly 6,100 distinct CDR3 sequences, about 6.5% of which appear only once. This CDR3 has 15 residues. Germline V gives CDR1 SGHDT, CDR2 YYEEEE. With 4 bases clipped from V and 4 bases from J, the junction kept 4 bases outside the gene matches. This clonotype has a count of ten or more. The clonotype comes from a man between 18 and 29 years old who received the YFV17D yellow fever vaccine. The chain is built from TRBV5-6 and TRBJ2-1; TRBD1 aligns across 11 bases. The sequences come from PBMCs, either bulk or a sorted T-cell subset (CD4+, CD8+, memory, or dextramer-sorted; not recorded which), collected less than 18 days after the first yellow fever vaccination. The CDR3 reads CASSPDRGRYNEQFF. In nucleotides, the CDR3 is TGTGCCAGCAGCCCGGACAGGGGGCGGTACAATGAGCAGTTCTTC. Full variable domain (missing parts from reference TRBV5-6 and TRBJ2-1): DAGVTQSPTHLIKTRGQQVTLRCSPKSGHDTVSWYQQALGQGPQFIFQYYEEEERQRGNFPDRFSGHQFPNYSSELNVNALLLGDSALYLCASSPDRGRYNEQFFGPGTRLTVL.